The subject of this entry is one TCR beta chain. The antigen it recognizes is unknown. No base qualities exist here, and no much larger clone lies one base off it. These data originate in a study of blood T cell repertoires in COVID-19 (dated by TCRdb to 2020 to 2021). Background for the entire study: The collaborator samples originated in the United States, Italy and Spain and spanned the acute and convalescent phases of COVID-19. The material from the prospective study consisted of cDNA or gDNA derived from T cells, B-cell-depleted T cells, or PBMCs. Subjects who had been exposed to COVID-19, were actively infected with it, or had recovered from it provided the deeply sampled blood TCRbeta repertoires that made up the dataset. The repertoires were released in a freely available public database meant as a resource for research on the immune response to SARS-CoV-2. The samples were drawn from the first 160 participants of the ongoing ImmuneRACE study and from 950 to 1,500 subjects provided by 6 global collaborators. Sample metadata almost always included a de-identified subject ID, COVID-19 status, age in years and sex. Where available, HLA class I and class II types were taken from metadata supplied by the sample provider and were not determined by assay-based typing. The investigation overall reported the following: The quantity of clinical and demographic metadata differed by source and by participant and was supplied without curation.

Spanning cysteine to phenylalanine, the CDR3 consists of 15 amino acids. Solely the CDR3 DNA is kept, with 45 bases framed from the first base. Sequences SGHTA (CDR1) and FQGTGA (CDR2) are obtained from the germline V gene. Relative to germline, V is 2 bases shorter and J is 4 bases shorter, with 12 bases between their ends. Each collaborating institution followed its own protocols to collect whole blood in K2EDTA tubes. Collaborator samples were shipped for TCRbeta analysis as frozen whole blood, isolated PBMCs, or DNA extracted from either sample type. The immunoSEQ Assay, a bias-controlled multiplex PCR, was used to amplify TCRbeta CDR3 regions from genomic DNA. As for the original processing: Within the assay, amplification of reference gene primers was used to estimate how many nucleated cells each sample contained. Sequence reads were collapsed and filtered to measure the absolute abundance of every unique TCRbeta CDR3 rearrangement. For each sample, productive Simpson clonality was calculated as the square root of Simpson's diversity index across productive rearrangements. TCRdb stores this immuneACCESS table with in-frame sequences only. Part of the clones is absent; in the studies checked, under half of the shortfall reflects unresolved V genes, and no reason is known for the rest. That table gives V, J and clone size, and the DNA gave D and trimming. Present in this sample are around 25,000 clones, around 87% of which were seen just once. In total, the top ten clones hold 25% of the sample.

The origin of this receptor is a human donor with active COVID-19. The donor label of this sample is uncertain. The sample consisted of peripheral blood. The sequence links TRBV7-3 to TRBJ2-1; the D gene is perhaps TRBD2, on 5 matching bases. This receptor carries the CDR3 CASSLGLTQYNEQFF. In nucleotide form, the sequence is TGTGCCAGCAGCTTAGGACTTACTCAATACAATGAGCAGTTCTTC.